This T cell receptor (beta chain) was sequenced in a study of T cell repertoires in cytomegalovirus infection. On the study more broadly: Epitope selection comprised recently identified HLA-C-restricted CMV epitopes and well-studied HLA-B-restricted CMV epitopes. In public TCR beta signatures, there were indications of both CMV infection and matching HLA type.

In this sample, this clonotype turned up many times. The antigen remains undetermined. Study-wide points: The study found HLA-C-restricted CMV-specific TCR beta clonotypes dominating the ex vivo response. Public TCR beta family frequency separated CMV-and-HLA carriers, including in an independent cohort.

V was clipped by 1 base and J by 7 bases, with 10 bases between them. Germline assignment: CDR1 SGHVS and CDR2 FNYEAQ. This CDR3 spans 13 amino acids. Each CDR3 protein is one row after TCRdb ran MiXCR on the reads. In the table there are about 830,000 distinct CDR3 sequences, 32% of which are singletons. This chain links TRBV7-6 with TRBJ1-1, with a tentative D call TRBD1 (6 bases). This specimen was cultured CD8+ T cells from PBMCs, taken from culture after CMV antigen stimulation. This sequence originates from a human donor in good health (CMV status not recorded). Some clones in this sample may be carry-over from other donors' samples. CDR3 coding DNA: TGTGCCAGCAGCTTAGACGCGGACAGTGAAGCTTTCTTT. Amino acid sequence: CASSLDADSEAFF.